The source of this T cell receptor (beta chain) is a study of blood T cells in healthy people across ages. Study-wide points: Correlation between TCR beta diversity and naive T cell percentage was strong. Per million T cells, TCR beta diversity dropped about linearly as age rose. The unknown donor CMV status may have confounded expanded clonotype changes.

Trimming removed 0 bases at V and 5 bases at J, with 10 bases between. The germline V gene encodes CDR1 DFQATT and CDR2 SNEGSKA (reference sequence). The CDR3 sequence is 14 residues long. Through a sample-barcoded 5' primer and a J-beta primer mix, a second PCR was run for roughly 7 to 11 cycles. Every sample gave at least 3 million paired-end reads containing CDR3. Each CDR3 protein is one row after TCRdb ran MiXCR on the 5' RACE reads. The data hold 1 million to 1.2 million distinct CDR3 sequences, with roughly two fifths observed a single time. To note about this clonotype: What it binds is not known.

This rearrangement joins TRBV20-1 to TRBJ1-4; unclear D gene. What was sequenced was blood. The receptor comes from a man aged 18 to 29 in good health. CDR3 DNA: TGCAGTGCTAGAGAAAAGGGCACGAATGAAAAACTGTTTTTT. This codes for CSAREKGTNEKLFF.